The 16 T cell receptor beta chains reported below all come from one sample, sequenced in a study of post-analysis software for immune sequencing data (dated by TCRdb to the mid-2010s). The paper as a whole reports these results and caveats: Significantly higher frequencies in patients than in controls were found for roughly five TRBV segments, including TRBV5-6, TRBV5-1 and TRBV20-1.

The library was generated by PCR. Sequencing instrument: Illumina HiSeq 2500. To reduce PCR and sequencing biases, unique molecular identifiers were incorporated into the TCR beta cDNA libraries. TCRdb handled the public reads itself, with Q25 trimming in fastp and clone calling in MiXCR, and kept productive beta chains. Rows matching on CDR3 protein sequence are summarized as one entry with the most common DNA and genes. This sample lists about 810,000 distinct CDR3 sequences; approximately 50% were detected once. Jointly, the top ten make up about 4.5% of the sample. These TCRs' antigens remain unknown. The source material was blood. These receptors came from a girl aged 10 to 17 with multiple sclerosis.

This chain links TRBV11-2 with TRBJ2-1; the match to TRBD2 covers 13 bases. The J call is doubtful: the DNA matches TRBJ2-7 better. Germline lookup yields CDR1 SGHAT and CDR2 FQNNGV. This CDR3 is built from 16 residues. The CDR3 region has the DNA TGTGCCAGCAGCGAGAGGACTAGCGGGAGTCGTTACGAGCAGTACTTC. Amino acids: CASSERTSGSRYEQYF.

The chain combines TRBV12-3 or TRBV12-4 with TRBJ2-4, with D hard to call. The CDR3 consists of 17 residues. Trimming stripped 5 bases from V and 0 bases from J, with 17 bases between. The CDR3 DNA sequence: TGTGCCAGCAGTCTCAGACTCAGCCAAGTAGCCAAAAACATTCAGTACTTC. This sequence encodes CASSLRLSQVAKNIQYF.

V gene TRBV18 combines with J gene TRBJ2-7; D uncertain. The CDR3 is 15 amino acids. V was trimmed by 2 bases and J by 2 bases, leaving 13 bases between them. Germline loops: CDR1 KGHSH, CDR2 LQKENI. The CDR3 region is CASSPKTLTPYEQYF. The CDR3 bases are TGTGCCAGCTCACCAAAGACCCTGACCCCCTACGAGCAGTACTTC.

The V and J genes are TRBV4-2 and TRBJ2-1; 8 bases align to TRBD2. The germline gives CDR1 LGHNA, CDR2 YNFKEQ. The junction had 7 bases not matched to a gene; V was cut back by 0 bases and J by 9 bases. The CDR3 totals 15 residues. The CDR3 reads CASSQEGGGSGEQFF. In DNA, the CDR3 is TGTGCCAGCAGCCAAGAGGGCGGGGGGTCCGGTGAGCAGTTCTTC.

The V call is TRBV29-1, the J call TRBJ1-2; D not resolved. CDR3 length: 13 residues. CDR1 is SQVTM and CDR2 is ANQGSEA in the germline V gene. The V end was cut by 6 bases, the J end by 4 bases, with 15 bases between. In nucleotides, the CDR3 is TGCAGCGTCGCCCTTTTAGTGGTCTATGGCTACACCTTC. As protein: CSVALLVVYGYTF.

The chain links TRBV20-1 to TRBJ2-7; 10 bases map to TRBD1. Germline values: CDR1 DFQATT, CDR2 SNEGSKA (reference sequence). The CDR3 extends over 17 amino acids. Trimming cost V 3 bases and J 5 bases; bases outside gene matches: 16. This chain's CDR3 is CSASARGAGQGFNEQYF. The CDR3 DNA sequence: TGCAGTGCTAGCGCCCGGGGTGCGGGACAGGGGTTTAACGAGCAGTACTTC.

As for this clonotype: Germline is not matched at one junction end, which may reflect a read error. The chain carries TRBV6-1 and TRBJ2-1; 11 nucleotides agree with TRBD2. Germline CDR1 reads MNHNS; CDR2 reads SASEGT. This CDR3 spans 17 amino acids. CDR3 DNA: TGTGCCAGTAGTGGGTTTAGACTAGCGGGAACACCTAATGAGCAGTTCTTC. This encodes CASSGFRLAGTPNEQFF.

In its sample, this clonotype was seen a few times. The rearrangement joins TRBV29-1 to TRBJ2-7; D is possibly TRBD1 (5 bases). CDR3 length: 14 amino acids. Germline V gene lookup returns CDR1 SQVTM and CDR2 ANQGSEA. The V end was cut by 2 bases, the J end by 2 bases, with 13 bases between. CDR3 bases: TGCAGCGTTGAACACGCGACAGATCCCTACGAGCAGTACTTC. This encodes CSVEHATDPYEQYF.

V usage is TRBV25-1 and J usage is TRBJ2-5; D uncertain. Germline V CDR1 and CDR2: MGHDK, SYGVNS. CDR3 length: 13 amino acids. V lost 4 bases to trimming and J lost 2 bases, with 8 bases between them. The CDR3, as DNA: TGTGCCAGCAGTGGGATCTTTCAAGAGACCCAGTACTTC. It is translated as CASSGIFQETQYF.

The rearrangement links TRBV28 to TRBJ2-7; 9 nucleotides match TRBD1. The J call is uncertain, as TRBJ2-5 better fits the DNA end. This CDR3 contains 15 residues. CDR1 is MDHEN and CDR2 is SYDVKM in the germline V gene. CDR3: CASSSAQGAGETQYF. CDR3 DNA sequence: TGTGCCAGCAGTTCCGCACAGGGGGCAGGGGAGACCCAGTACTTC.

The chain joins TRBV20-1 to TRBJ2-3; weak D call: TRBD2 (7 bases). The germline V gene has CDR1 DFQATT and CDR2 SNEGSKA (reference sequence). The CDR3 length is 16 residues. With 7 bases removed from V and 2 bases from J, the gap between germline ends came to 22 bases. CDR3 amino acids: CSVGRGTSFDTDTQYF. The CDR3 bases are TGCAGTGTTGGGAGGGGGACATCATTTGACACAGATACGCAGTATTTT.

This rearrangement joins TRBV3-1 to TRBJ1-2; D perhaps matches TRBD1 (5 bases). CDR1 is LGHDT and CDR2 is YNNKEL in the germline V gene (reference sequence). With 1 base removed from V and 4 bases from J, the gap between germline ends came to 13 bases. There are 15 residues in the CDR3. The CDR3 spells CASSQAPREGYGYTF. The CDR3 DNA sequence: TGTGCCAGCAGCCAAGCTCCCAGGGAAGGCTATGGCTACACCTTC.

This sequence joins TRBV12-3 or TRBV12-4 and TRBJ2-3; D gene ambiguous. CDR3 length equals 15 residues. V was cut by 2 bases and J by 3 bases, with 12 bases left in between. In nucleotides, the CDR3 is TGTGCCAGCAGTTTATCGGCCAGGCCGACAGATACGCAGTATTTT. Its translation: CASSLSARPTDTQYF.

The chain employs TRBV5-1 and TRBJ1-1, with D possibly matching TRBD1 (5 bases). Germline CDR1 is SGHRS and CDR2 is YFSETQ. The CDR3 spans 15 residues. V was trimmed by 0 bases and J by 6 bases, leaving 15 bases between them. CDR3 coding DNA: TGCGCCAGCAGCTTGGACACTAGCGGACATGCTGAAGCTTTCTTT. It encodes CASSLDTSGHAEAFF.

The chain carries TRBV6-1 and TRBJ2-5; D remains unclear. Judging by the DNA end, TRBJ2-7 fits better; the J call may be wrong. The CDR3 runs to 13 residues. Germline values: CDR1 MNHNS, CDR2 SASEGT. The CDR3 loop is CAILSHGPPEQYF. CDR3 DNA: TGTGCCATTCTGAGCCACGGGCCTCCCGAGCAGTACTTC.

There are a few counts of this clonotype. The rearrangement links TRBV6-2 or TRBV6-3 to TRBJ1-2, with 7 bases that match TRBD1. In germline, CDR1 is MNHEY, CDR2 SVGEGT. V trimming: 5 bases; J trimming: 5 bases; junction bases outside the gene matches: 11. The CDR3 spans 15 residues. The CDR3 bases are TGTGCCAGCAGTCCCCGTACAGGGGTCGATTATGGCTACACCTTC. It yields the protein CASSPRTGVDYGYTF.